This T cell receptor beta chain came from a study of cytomegalovirus exposure and HLA in healthy donors. General study results and limits: CMV serostatus was the sole immune exposure data available.

As concerns this clone: Its target is unknown.

As for the donors, each was a healthy bone marrow donor. CDR1 and CDR2 (germline): LNHNV, YYDKDF (reference sequence). The CDR3 sequence is 13 residues long. Trimming took 3 bases from V and 1 from J, leaving 6 bases between them. Amplification used 60 Vbeta primers and 13 Jbeta primers. Using immunoSEQ multiplex PCR, the repertoire was profiled, and TCRdb retains in-frame clones only, with some absent. The sample has around 120,000 clones; the top ten hold more than 0.5%. This TCR came from a man aged 50 to 59 in good health and CMV-seronegative. The rearrangement joins TRBV15 to TRBJ1-1, with unresolved D. Sequenced sample: PBMCs. Written as DNA, the CDR3 is TGTGCCACCAGCAGCCTCGGGAACACTGAAGCTTTCTTT. Residues: CATSSLGNTEAFF.